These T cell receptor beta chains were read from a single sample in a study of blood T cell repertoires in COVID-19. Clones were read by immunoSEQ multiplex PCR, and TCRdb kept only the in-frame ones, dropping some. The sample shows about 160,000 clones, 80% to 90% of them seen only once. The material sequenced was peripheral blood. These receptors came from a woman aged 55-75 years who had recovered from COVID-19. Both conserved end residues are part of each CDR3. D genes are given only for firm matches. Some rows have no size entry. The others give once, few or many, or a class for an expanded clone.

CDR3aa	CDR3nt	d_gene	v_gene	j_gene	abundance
CASSKDRNTEAFF	TGTGCCAGCAGTAAGGACAGGAACACTGAAGCTTTCTTT	-	TRBV2	TRBJ1-1	-
CASSQDAGRETQYF	TGTGCCAGCAGCCAAGACGCAGGGCGGGAGACCCAGTACTTC	-	TRBV3-1/TRBV3-2	TRBJ2-5	-
CASSAYSGGSPLGYTF	TGTGCCAGCAGCGCCTACTCAGGGGGGTCTCCCCTTGGCTACACCTTC	TRBD1	TRBV7-3	TRBJ1-2	-
CASRVGLAGEQYF	TGTGCCAGCAGAGTCGGACTAGCGGGGGAGCAGTACTTC	TRBD2	TRBV2	TRBJ2-7	once
CASSKTGDANTEAFF	TGTGCCAGCAGCAAGACAGGGGATGCGAACACTGAAGCTTTCTTT	TRBD1	TRBV5-5	TRBJ1-1	-
CASRKTTGGRETQYF	TGTGCCAGCAGGAAGACAACAGGGGGCCGGGAGACCCAGTACTTC	TRBD1	TRBV11-2	TRBJ2-5	many
CASSQALTGTSGRNEQFF	TGTGCCAGCAGCCAAGCCCTTACGGGAACTAGCGGGCGGAATGAGCAGTTCTTC	TRBD2	TRBV3-1/TRBV3-2	TRBJ2-1	once
CANSGGAFHEQFF	TGTGCCAATAGCGGGGGGGCCTTCCATGAGCAGTTCTTC	TRBD2	TRBV2	TRBJ2-1	once
CASRLDRTPSYEQYF	TGTGCCAGCAGGCTCGACAGGACACCCTCCTACGAGCAGTACTTC	-	TRBV6-5	TRBJ2-7	-
CASRGDSDTQYF	TGTGCCAGCAGGGGGGACAGTGATACGCAGTATTTT	TRBD1	TRBV2	TRBJ2-3	-
CSASQDSNQPQHF	TGCAGTGCTAGTCAGGATAGCAATCAGCCCCAGCATTTT	-	TRBV20-1	TRBJ1-5	-
CASSRDRRNEKLFF	TGTGCCAGCAGCCGGGACAGAAGAAATGAAAAACTGTTTTTT	TRBD1	TRBV7-6	TRBJ1-4	-
CASSEAGSRGSQYF	TGTGCCAGCAGTGAAGCGGGCTCTCGAGGGAGCCAGTACTTC	-	TRBV6-1	TRBJ2-5	few
CASSHGLLTSYNEQFF	TGCGCCAGCAGCCATGGACTGCTGACCTCCTACAATGAGCAGTTCTTC	-	TRBV4-1	TRBJ2-1	-
CASSLSTRADNEQFF	TGTGCCAGCTCACTTTCGACCAGGGCAGACAATGAGCAGTTCTTC	-	TRBV18	TRBJ2-1	-
CASRPAGEGETQYF	TGTGCCAGCAGGCCAGCGGGGGAGGGCGAGACCCAGTACTTC	TRBD2	TRBV6-6	TRBJ2-5	-
CATSDVRDTYNEQFF	TGTGCCACCAGTGATGTCAGGGATACGTACAATGAGCAGTTCTTC	-	TRBV24-1	TRBJ2-1	-
CASSLGQGLVYEQYF	TGCGCCAGCAGCCTTGGACAGGGTTTAGTTTACGAGCAGTACTTC	TRBD1	TRBV4-1	TRBJ2-7	-
CASNQQGMDEKLFF	TGTGCCAGCAATCAACAGGGTATGGATGAAAAACTGTTTTTT	-	TRBV6-5	TRBJ1-4	-
CASSQDPGGYLNEQFF	TGCGCCAGCAGCCAAGACCCAGGGGGCTACCTCAATGAGCAGTTCTTC	TRBD1	TRBV4-3	TRBJ2-1	-
CASSLSGSTDTQYF	TGCGCCAGCAGCTTAAGCGGAAGCACAGATACGCAGTATTTT	-	TRBV5-1	TRBJ2-3	-
CASSYPLGQTLNTEAFF	TGTGCCAGCAGTTACCCCCTCGGACAGACCCTGAACACTGAAGCTTTCTTT	-	TRBV28	TRBJ1-1	-
CASRSSGANVLTF	TGTGCCAGCAGGAGCTCTGGGGCCAACGTCCTGACTTTC	-	TRBV25-1	TRBJ2-6	-
CASSHDRATDTQYF	TGTGCCAGCAGCCACGACAGGGCGACAGATACGCAGTATTTT	TRBD1	TRBV6-5	TRBJ2-3	-
CASSLQQETQYF	TGCGCCAGCAGCTTGCAGCAAGAGACCCAGTACTTC	-	TRBV5-1	TRBJ2-5	-
CASSPQQGSDQPQHF	TGTGCCAGCAGCCCTCAACAGGGTTCGGATCAGCCCCAGCATTTT	-	TRBV3-1/TRBV3-2	TRBJ1-5	-
CASSDRTGSTNEKLFF	TGTGCCAGCAGTGATAGGACAGGGAGTACTAATGAAAAACTGTTTTTT	TRBD1	TRBV6-1	TRBJ1-4	-
CASSTYSEAFF	TGTGCCAGCAGCACATATTCAGAAGCTTTCTTT	-	TRBV7-9	TRBJ1-1	-
CASSFTTIGLAETQYF	TGTGCCAGCAGCTTTACTACTATTGGACTAGCGGAGACCCAGTACTTC	TRBD2	TRBV7-2	TRBJ2-5	-
CSASSYGGAPNNLYNEQFF	TGCAGTGCTAGTTCGTACGGGGGTGCCCCCAACAACCTGTATAATGAGCAGTTCTTC	-	TRBV20-1	TRBJ2-1	-
CASSLAQGYEQYF	TGTGCCAGCAGCTTGGCGCAGGGTTACGAGCAGTACTTC	-	TRBV5-4	TRBJ2-7	-
CASSVAGLLFETQYF	TGTGCCAGCAGCGTAGCGGGACTACTGTTCGAGACCCAGTACTTC	TRBD2	TRBV9	TRBJ2-5	-
CASSDRTGADTQYF	TGTGCCAGCAGCGACCGGACAGGGGCAGATACGCAGTATTTT	TRBD1	TRBV9	TRBJ2-3	-
CASSVASGGYEQYF	TGTGCCAGCAGCGTAGCTAGCGGGGGATACGAGCAGTACTTC	TRBD2	TRBV9	TRBJ2-7	once
CASSSGVLAGGDEQYF	TGTGCCAGCAGCTCAGGTGTTCTAGCGGGGGGGGATGAGCAGTACTTC	TRBD2	TRBV5-4	TRBJ2-7	-
CASSQSEPPSSGYTF	TGTGCCAGCTCACAGTCCGAGCCCCCTTCAAGTGGCTACACCTTC	-	TRBV18	TRBJ1-2	once
CASSWTGRSNQPQHF	TGTGCCAGCAGTTGGACAGGGCGCAGCAATCAGCCCCAGCATTTT	TRBD1	TRBV2	TRBJ1-5	-
CASSSGGPPGNTIYF	TGTGCCAGCAGCAGCGGGGGGCCTCCTGGAAACACCATATATTTT	-	TRBV27	TRBJ1-3	-
CASSSDRGGLVAFF	TGTGCCAGCAGTTCCGACAGGGGAGGGCTTGTAGCTTTCTTT	TRBD1	TRBV28	TRBJ1-1	once
CASSGSGAGSYNEQFF	TGTGCCAGCAGCGGCTCGGGAGCGGGGTCCTACAATGAGCAGTTCTTC	TRBD2	TRBV7-6	TRBJ2-1	-
CASSSASQGTDTQYF	TGTGCCAGCAGCTCCGCAAGCCAGGGCACAGATACGCAGTATTTT	-	TRBV5-6	TRBJ2-3	-
CASSLGQINTEAFF	TGTGCCAGCAGCCTGGGACAGATAAACACTGAAGCTTTCTTT	TRBD1	TRBV11-2	TRBJ1-1	-
CASNSEQTGRNYGYTF	TGTGCCAGCAACTCTGAACAGACAGGGAGGAACTATGGCTACACCTTC	TRBD1	TRBV9	TRBJ1-2	-
CASVRGTDTQYF	TGTGCCAGCGTCCGGGGCACAGATACGCAGTATTTT	-	TRBV2	TRBJ2-3	-
CASSFEDWDSHSYEQYF	TGTGCCAGCAGCTTTGAGGATTGGGACAGCCACTCCTACGAGCAGTACTTC	-	TRBV12-1	TRBJ2-7	-
CASMSQGAFGYTF	TGTGCCAGCATGTCACAGGGTGCTTTCGGCTACACCTTC	-	TRBV6-5	TRBJ1-2	-
CASSRDRGGEQYF	TGTGCCAGCAGCCGGGACAGGGGTGGCGAGCAGTACTTC	TRBD1	TRBV3-1/TRBV3-2	TRBJ2-7	-
CASSLLSGPWNEQFF	TGCGCCAGCAGCTTGCTGTCAGGGCCCTGGAATGAGCAGTTCTTC	-	TRBV5-1	TRBJ2-1	-
CASSIDPDRERYTF	TGTGCCAGTAGTATAGATCCTGACAGGGAACGCTACACCTTC	TRBD1	TRBV19	TRBJ1-2	-
CASTRDSNYGYTF	TGTGCCAGCACTCGGGACAGCAACTATGGCTACACCTTC	TRBD1	TRBV6-5	TRBJ1-2	once
CASSLTGVTTYEQYF	TGTGCCAGCAGCTTGACAGGGGTGACGACCTACGAGCAGTACTTC	TRBD1	TRBV5-6	TRBJ2-7	-
CASSQGRGGYTF	TGTGCCAGCAGCCAAGGAAGAGGTGGCTACACCTTC	-	TRBV3-1/TRBV3-2	TRBJ1-2	-
CSVSGQLENGYTF	TGCAGCGTTTCGGGACAGTTGGAAAATGGCTACACCTTC	TRBD1	TRBV29-1	TRBJ1-2	-
CATSSSRAQETQYF	TGTGCCACCAGCAGTAGCAGGGCCCAAGAGACCCAGTACTTC	-	TRBV15	TRBJ2-5	-
CASSVGLQPNYGYTF	TGTGCCAGCAGCGTAGGACTACAGCCTAACTATGGCTACACCTTC	-	TRBV9	TRBJ1-2	-